These 26 T cell receptor beta chains came from one sample sequenced in a study of blood T cell repertoires in COVID-19 (TCRdb year 2020). The library was made by the immunoSEQ multiplex PCR assay. In its TCRdb copy, this immuneACCESS table keeps in-frame sequences only and misses some clones. Where compared with another copy, unresolved V genes explain less than half of these, and the others have no known cause. A total of 250,000 or so clones appear in this sample, less than 90% of them only once. The ten most abundant clones make up approximately 1.5% of the sample. Material for sequencing was peripheral blood. The receptors here all came from a woman in her thirties or forties who had recovered from COVID-19.

V gene TRBV2 combines with J gene TRBJ2-7, with D possibly being TRBD2 (6 bases). Germline V gene sequence: CDR1 SNHLY, CDR2 FYNNEI. The CDR3 loop spans 14 amino acids. Trimming left V 5 bases short and J 2 bases short, with 13 bases between. CDR3 amino acids: CASSPGTATYEQYF. The CDR3 region has the DNA TGTGCCAGCAGTCCCGGGACTGCGACCTACGAGCAGTACTTC.

This clone was recorded only once. As DNA, the CDR3 is TGTGCCAGCAGCCTCGCGGGGGCTAGGTATGGCTACACCTTC. The encoded protein is CASSLAGARYGYTF. The chain is built from TRBV9 and TRBJ1-2, with D possibly matching TRBD1 (6 bases). The germline gives CDR1 SGDLS, CDR2 YYNGEE. V lost 4 bases, J lost 5 bases, and 15 bases lay in between. This CDR3 region has 14 residues.

V is TRBV10-1 and J is TRBJ2-7, with D hard to call. V gave up 0 bases and J gave up 3 bases, with 9 bases separating them. Germline loops: CDR1 WNHNN, CDR2 SYGVQD (reference sequence). The CDR3 runs to 14 residues. DNA of the CDR3: TGCGCCAGCAGTGAGTCGGTACAGAGCTACGAGCAGTACTTC. Translated: CASSESVQSYEQYF.

The chain links TRBV28 to TRBJ2-5; 8 bases agree with TRBD1. J gave up 5 bases and V 3 bases, and 8 bases lay outside the gene matches. This CDR3 is built from 15 residues. Germline CDR1 reads MDHEN; CDR2 reads SYDVKM. This CDR3 is CASSFSGGAGETQYF. CDR3 DNA: TGTGCCAGCAGTTTCTCAGGGGGCGCGGGGGAGACCCAGTACTTC.

The chain is built from TRBV5-1 and TRBJ2-1, with TRBD1 matching over 10 bases. The CDR3 contains 16 residues. Germline V gene data show CDR1 as SGHRS and CDR2 as YFSETQ. V shed 4 bases and J 4 bases; nucleotides not matched to a gene: 8. Here the CDR3 reads CASSLLTGGTYNEQFF. The CDR3 DNA reads as TGCGCCAGCAGCCTATTGACAGGGGGCACGTACAATGAGCAGTTCTTC.

The rearrangement joins TRBV2 to TRBJ1-5; D gene unclear. This CDR3 comprises 16 residues. V dropped 3 bases and J dropped 1 base, with 13 bases sitting between them. CDR1 SNHLY and CDR2 FYNNEI come from the germline V gene. The CDR3 region has the DNA TGTGCCAGCAGTGATTCCCCCGTGTCCAGCAATCAGCCCCAGCATTTT. Encoded protein: CASSDSPVSSNQPQHF.

This clone was observed a handful of times. The J gene is TRBJ1-1, the V gene TRBV5-1; D remains ambiguous. Trimming removed 6 bases from V and 0 bases from J, with 18 bases in between. The CDR3 extends over 16 amino acids. Germline V gene data show CDR1 as SGHRS and CDR2 as YFSETQ. The CDR3 DNA sequence: TGCGCCAGCACCATACACGTGGGAGACATGAACACTGAAGCTTTCTTT. Translating gives CASTIHVGDMNTEAFF.

In nucleotides, the CDR3 is TGTGCCAGCAGCCAATCGACTAGCGGGGGGGCACATGAGCAGTTCTTC. It encodes CASSQSTSGGAHEQFF. This chain joins TRBV11-2 and TRBJ2-1; 14 bases match TRBD2. Trimming took 5 bases from V and 8 from J; bases not matched to a gene: 8. This CDR3 is 16 amino acids long. Germline V gives CDR1 SGHAT, CDR2 FQNNGV.

J is TRBJ1-4 and V is TRBV12-3 or TRBV12-4; D possibly corresponds to TRBD1 (5 bases). The CDR3 length is 13 residues. V was cut by 3 bases and J by 4 bases, with 6 bases left in between. The CDR3 sequence is CASSLGGNEKLFF. Written as DNA, the CDR3 is TGTGCCAGCAGTTTGGGGGGTAATGAAAAACTGTTTTTT.

This clone showed up just once. The rearrangement joins TRBV7-6 to TRBJ1-1, with TRBD1 identical over 10 bases. V lost 5 bases and J lost 1; bases outside the gene matches: 4. The CDR3 is made up of 15 amino acids. CDR1 is SGHVS and CDR2 is FNYEAQ in the germline V gene. For the CDR3, the DNA is TGTGCCAGCAGCCCTCGGACAGGGGGGAACACTGAAGCTTTCTTT. As protein: CASSPRTGGNTEAFF.

The V and J genes are TRBV7-2 and TRBJ2-2, with a weak D call TRBD1 (6 bases). V was trimmed by 5 bases and J by 5 bases, leaving 12 bases between them. The CDR3 spans 14 residues. Per germline, CDR1 SGHTA and CDR2 FQGNSA. The CDR3 region has the DNA TGTGCCAGCAGCAACTACAGGGCTACCGGGGAGCTGTTTTTT. Translation: CASSNYRATGELFF.

The chain employs TRBV5-1 and TRBJ2-5; TRBD1 is a possible D gene (6 bases). The CDR3 totals 13 residues. Germline CDR1 SGHRS, CDR2 YFSETQ. Trimming pared 3 bases from V and 4 bases from J, leaving 10 bases between. DNA of the CDR3: TGCGCCAGCAGCTACAGGGTAGCAGAGACCCAGTACTTC. Its protein is CASSYRVAETQYF. The full variable domain, in which reference TRBV5-1 and TRBJ2-5 provide the parts outside the CDR3, is KAGVTQTPRYLIKTRGQQVTLSCSPISGHRSVSWYQQTPGQGLQFLFEYFSETQRNKGNFPGRFSGRQFSNSRSEMNVSTLELGDSALYLCASSYRVAETQYFGPGTRLLVL.

V usage is TRBV7-9 and J usage is TRBJ1-1, with a possible D match to TRBD1 (6 bases). There are 16 residues in the CDR3. Germline CDR1 SEHNR, CDR2 FQNEAQ (reference sequence). The V gene lost 7 bases and the J gene lost 4 bases, with 22 bases spanning the gap. CDR3 residues: CASIPPAGGASTEAFF. The CDR3 region has the DNA TGTGCCAGCATCCCCCCCGCCGGGGGGGCGAGCACTGAAGCTTTCTTT.

J is TRBJ2-1 and V is TRBV5-1; 7 bases agree with TRBD1. This CDR3 comprises 15 residues. CDR1 and CDR2 from the germline V gene are SGHRS and YFSETQ. The trim removed 4 bases at V and 4 bases at J, leaving 8 bases unmatched. CDR3 bases: TGCGCCAGCAGCGCGTCCGGGACAGATTACAATGAGCAGTTCTTC. It is translated as CASSASGTDYNEQFF.

V and J are TRBV5-1 and TRBJ1-1, with D unclear. CDR1 and CDR2 (germline): SGHRS, YFSETQ. V lost 1 base to trimming and J lost 2 bases, with 9 bases between them. CDR3 length equals 14 residues. The CDR3 sequence is CASSLYEGNTEAFF. CDR3 bases: TGCGCCAGCAGCTTGTACGAGGGAAACACTGAAGCTTTCTTT.

Only a few counts were recorded for this clone. The chain couples TRBV29-1 to TRBJ2-3, with TRBD1 matching over 8 bases. V trimming: 0 bases; J trimming: 3 bases; junction bases outside the gene matches: 8. CDR1 is SQVTM and CDR2 is ANQGSEA in the germline V gene. The CDR3 has 16 amino acids. The chain's CDR3 is CSVEDPTGQGTDTQYF. The CDR3 DNA follows: TGCAGCGTTGAAGATCCCACCGGACAGGGAACAGATACGCAGTATTTT.

The genes are TRBV12-3 or TRBV12-4 and TRBJ1-1; possible D gene TRBD1, 6 bases. Trimming removed 1 base at V and 7 bases at J, with 10 bases between. The CDR3 has 13 residues. The CDR3 region has the DNA TGTGCCAGCAGTTTAGGACAGGCGGGTGAAGCTTTCTTT. Protein: CASSLGQAGEAFF.

This chain links TRBV9 with TRBJ2-1, with D perhaps TRBD2 (7 bases). The CDR3 contains 15 residues. Per the germline V gene, CDR1 is SGDLS and CDR2 is YYNGEE. V was cut by 4 bases and J by 5 bases, with 16 bases left in between. CDR3 in amino acids: CASSKEGGHHNEQFF. The CDR3 DNA sequence: TGTGCCAGCAGCAAGGAGGGGGGGCACCACAATGAGCAGTTCTTC.

The chain links TRBV15 to TRBJ1-5; possible D gene TRBD1, 5 bases. This CDR3 comprises 14 residues. The germline V gene encodes CDR1 LNHNV and CDR2 YYDKDF (reference sequence). V lost 4 bases and J lost 2, with 9 bases in between. CDR3 amino acids: CATSIGAGNQPQHF. The CDR3 region has the DNA TGTGCCACCAGCATAGGGGCGGGCAATCAGCCCCAGCATTTT.

In this sample, this clone turned up once. The rearrangement uses TRBV7-2 and TRBJ2-7, with D unclear. With 3 bases removed from V and 7 bases from J, the gap between germline ends came to 13 bases. The CDR3 consists of 13 residues. Germline CDR1 SGHTA, CDR2 FQGNSA. The chain's CDR3 is CASSFEPPREQYF. Written as DNA, the CDR3 is TGTGCCAGCAGCTTCGAGCCGCCGAGGGAGCAGTACTTC.

On this clone itself: Germline and junction disagree at one end, which may indicate a read error. CDR3 residues: CASSDSRNSPLHF. For the CDR3, the DNA is TGTGCCAGCAGTGACTCTCGGAATTCACCCCTCCACTTT. The J gene is TRBJ1-6, the V gene TRBV6-5; D gene unclear. The CDR3 runs 13 residues. Germline CDR1 MNHEY, CDR2 SVGAGI.

The rearrangement uses TRBV7-2 and TRBJ2-1; TRBD1 is a possible D gene (6 bases). Per germline, CDR1 SGHTA and CDR2 FQGNSA. CDR3 length: 15 residues. The V end was cut by 0 bases, the J end by 4 bases, with 10 bases between. The CDR3 DNA follows: TGTGCCAGCAGCTTAGCGCCAGGGGATTACAATGAGCAGTTCTTC. Translation gives CASSLAPGDYNEQFF.

This clone appeared once. This chain joins TRBV5-6 and TRBJ1-1; D perhaps matches TRBD1 (5 bases). The V gene's germline CDR1 is SGHDT and CDR2 YYEEEE. V was trimmed by 0 bases and J by 3 bases, leaving 12 bases between them. The CDR3 covers 15 residues. The CDR3 DNA is TGTGCCAGCAGCTTGGAGGGGATAACGGACACTGAAGCTTTCTTT. It yields the protein CASSLEGITDTEAFF.

This chain joins TRBV7-9 and TRBJ2-7; perhaps TRBD1 as D (6 bases). The germline CDR1 and CDR2 sequences are SEHNR and FQNEAQ (reference sequence). The CDR3 has 12 residues. V shed 8 bases and J shed 6 bases, with 14 bases lying between them. This chain's CDR3 is CASGTDRGEQYF. The CDR3 DNA is TGTGCCAGCGGAACGGACAGAGGCGAGCAGTACTTC.

The chain recombines TRBV11-3 with TRBJ2-7, with 10 nucleotides matching TRBD1. Germline V gene lookup returns CDR1 SGHNT and CDR2 YENEEA. This CDR3 has 16 residues. The V gene end was trimmed by 5 bases and the J gene end by 4 bases; junction bases not matched to a gene: 11. In nucleotides, the CDR3 is TGTGCCAGCAGCCTAAGATGGGGACAGGGGATGTACGAGCAGTACTTC. It translates to CASSLRWGQGMYEQYF.

The V and J genes are TRBV7-9 and TRBJ2-7; 8 positions match TRBD2. The V segment lost 8 bases and the J segment 7 bases; nucleotides outside the gene matches: 16. Germline CDR1 reads SEHNR; CDR2 reads FQNEAQ (reference sequence). CDR3 size: 15 residues. The CDR3 spells CASGGITGGTFEQYF. The DNA for the CDR3 is TGTGCCAGCGGGGGGATAACGGGAGGGACATTTGAGCAGTACTTC.